The rows below give T cell receptor beta chains drawn from one sample of a study of T cells expressing NK-cell markers. TCRdb reprocessed the 5' RACE reads; each CDR3 protein has one entry and no DNA is given. Recorded for this sample: 300,000 to 450,000 distinct CDR3 sequences. Sequenced: blood T cells: a sorted CD56 or NKG2C T cell subset, CD4+ or CD8+ T cells, or bulk PBMC T cells (not recorded which). The receptors shown here come from a man aged 18 to 69 in good health. Each CDR3 is given with its conserved first and last residue.

J gene: TRBJ2-2
V gene: TRBV3-1
CDR3 protein: CASSQARSPGELFF

J gene: TRBJ2-7
V gene: TRBV2
CDR3 protein: CASIWAGGNQYF

J gene: TRBJ1-1
V gene: TRBV11-1
CDR3 protein: CASSSQPGNTEAFF

J gene: TRBJ1-2
V gene: TRBV20-1
CDR3 protein: CSVRPGFFYTF

J gene: TRBJ1-5
V gene: TRBV29-1
CDR3 protein: CSVAQGLGNQPQHF

J gene: TRBJ1-1
V gene: TRBV6-2/TRBV6-3
CDR3 protein: CASSYGRQTNTEAFF

J gene: TRBJ1-1
V gene: TRBV7-6
CDR3 protein: CASSRGQGTTEAFF

J gene: TRBJ2-2
V gene: TRBV7-9
CDR3 protein: CASSAGQGGTGELFF

J gene: TRBJ2-3
V gene: TRBV7-2
CDR3 protein: CASSPYGRTDTQYF

J gene: TRBJ2-3
V gene: TRBV29-1
CDR3 protein: CSVVLMDRHSTDTQYF

J gene: TRBJ2-5
V gene: TRBV12-3/TRBV12-4
CDR3 protein: CASSLTGEIPTQYF

J gene: TRBJ2-3
V gene: TRBV20-1
CDR3 protein: CSASRSSDTQYF

J gene: TRBJ1-6
V gene: TRBV2
CDR3 protein: CASSFRRNNSPLHF

J gene: TRBJ2-2
V gene: TRBV11-2
CDR3 protein: CASRLRRGLMRGSNTGELFF

J gene: TRBJ2-1
V gene: TRBV5-6
CDR3 protein: CASSLPDRSYNEQFF

J gene: TRBJ2-6
V gene: TRBV4-2
CDR3 protein: CASSQTLGLGGANVLTF

J gene: TRBJ2-3
V gene: TRBV2
CDR3 protein: CASTRIGTLRAGLYTDTQYF

J gene: TRBJ2-4
V gene: TRBV29-1
CDR3 protein: CSVRRGQGPPGDIQYF

J gene: TRBJ2-1
V gene: TRBV3-1
CDR3 protein: CASSPRGGSGQFF

J gene: TRBJ1-2
V gene: TRBV5-1
CDR3 protein: CASKLEETYGYTF

J gene: TRBJ2-5
V gene: TRBV4-2
CDR3 protein: CASSQDLLGKTQYF

J gene: TRBJ2-7
V gene: TRBV7-8
CDR3 protein: CASSSARAATYEQYF

J gene: TRBJ2-5
V gene: TRBV7-9
CDR3 protein: CASSFTGQGKKETQYF

J gene: TRBJ2-1
V gene: TRBV9
CDR3 protein: CASSVDPSGGQEFF

J gene: TRBJ1-1
V gene: TRBV10-3
CDR3 protein: CAISRYNTEAFF

J gene: TRBJ1-1
V gene: TRBV12-3/TRBV12-4
CDR3 protein: CASISVASNTEAFF

J gene: TRBJ2-1
V gene: TRBV6-5
CDR3 protein: CASSSYDWSNEQFF

J gene: TRBJ2-2
V gene: TRBV6-1
CDR3 protein: CASRIDRTNTGELFF

J gene: TRBJ2-7
V gene: TRBV7-9
CDR3 protein: CASGGGQGIAEQYF

J gene: TRBJ1-1
V gene: TRBV12-3/TRBV12-4
CDR3 protein: CASIGARNTEAFF

J gene: TRBJ2-1
V gene: TRBV7-9
CDR3 protein: CASSFRERGNEQFF

J gene: TRBJ2-2
V gene: TRBV6-1
CDR3 protein: CASIGGARTGELFF

J gene: TRBJ2-7
V gene: TRBV28
CDR3 protein: CASSGQQLGRWYEQYF

J gene: TRBJ2-5
V gene: TRBV6-1
CDR3 protein: CASNQAKKETQYF

J gene: TRBJ2-1
V gene: TRBV18
CDR3 protein: CASSPSQSSYNEQFF

J gene: TRBJ1-5
V gene: TRBV6-2/TRBV6-3
CDR3 protein: CASSYGRSFGQPQHF

J gene: TRBJ1-3
V gene: TRBV12-3/TRBV12-4
CDR3 protein: CASSLSGGLRNTIYF

J gene: TRBJ1-1
V gene: TRBV20-1
CDR3 protein: CSADRGGKAEAFF

J gene: TRBJ1-2
V gene: TRBV14
CDR3 protein: CASSIGLGRYGYTF

J gene: TRBJ1-2
V gene: TRBV6-5
CDR3 protein: CASSSGVGQGYGYTF

J gene: TRBJ2-3
V gene: TRBV3-1
CDR3 protein: CASSSQGTGSDTQYF

J gene: TRBJ2-2
V gene: TRBV15
CDR3 protein: CATTQDTAGELFF

J gene: TRBJ1-5
V gene: TRBV7-8
CDR3 protein: CASSPNGGLGANQPQHF

J gene: TRBJ2-1
V gene: TRBV12-3/TRBV12-4
CDR3 protein: CASSSQWTGGSAEQFF

J gene: TRBJ2-6
V gene: TRBV20-1
CDR3 protein: CSASPPLQGGQVFGANVLTF